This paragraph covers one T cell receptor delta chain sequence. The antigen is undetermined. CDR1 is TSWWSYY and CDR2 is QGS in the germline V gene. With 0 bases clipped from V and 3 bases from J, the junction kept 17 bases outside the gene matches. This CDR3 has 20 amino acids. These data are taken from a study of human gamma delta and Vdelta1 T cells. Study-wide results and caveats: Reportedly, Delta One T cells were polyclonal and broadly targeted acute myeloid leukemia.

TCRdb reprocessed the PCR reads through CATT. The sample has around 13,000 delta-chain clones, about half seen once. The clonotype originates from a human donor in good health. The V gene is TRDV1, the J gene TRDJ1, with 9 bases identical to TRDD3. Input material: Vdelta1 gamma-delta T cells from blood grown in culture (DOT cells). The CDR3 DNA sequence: TGTGCTCTTGGGGAACTAGGGGTTGTTTCTACAACTGGGGGAGCCGATAAACTCATCTTT. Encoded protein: CALGELGVVSTTGGADKLIF.